The 25 T cell receptor beta chains listed next were all sequenced from one sample in a study of blood T cell repertoires in COVID-19. Method: immunoSEQ multiplex PCR; TCRdb's copy keeps in-frame clones and lacks some. The table includes roughly 200,000 clones, 80% to 90% detected once. The sample consisted of PBMCs or T cells enriched from blood (not recorded which). These receptors came from a man aged 30 to 39 who had recovered from COVID-19.

CDR3 in amino acids: CASSDAGGPYEQYF. CDR3 nucleotides: TGTGCCAGCAGTGATGCGGGAGGGCCTTACGAGCAGTACTTC. J is TRBJ2-7 and V is TRBV6-1, with 9 bases fitting TRBD2. The trim removed 3 bases at V and 4 bases at J, leaving 4 bases unmatched. The CDR3 covers 14 residues. CDR1 and CDR2 (germline): MNHNS, SASEGT.

The rearrangement joins TRBV3-1 (or the pseudogene TRBV3-2) to TRBJ1-1; weak D call: TRBD1 (5 bases). CDR3 length equals 15 residues. CDR1 is LGHDT and CDR2 is YNNKEL in the germline V gene (reference sequence). Trimming removed 4 bases at V and 1 base at J, with 13 bases between. CDR3 sequence (DNA): TGTGCCAGCAGCCCTTTCCTACAGGAGAACACTGAAGCTTTCTTT. It yields the protein CASSPFLQENTEAFF.

The chain links TRBV15 to TRBJ2-3, with 9 bases that match TRBD2. CDR1 LNHNV and CDR2 YYDKDF come from the germline V gene (reference sequence). The length of the CDR3 is 14 residues. The V segment lost 0 bases and the J segment 11 bases; nucleotides outside the gene matches: 6. The CDR3 coding sequence is TGTGCCACCAGCAGAGAGCGGGGGGGGTATTTGCAGTATTTT. It codes for CATSRERGGYLQYF.

The chain joins TRBV5-1 to TRBJ1-1; 9 bases match TRBD1. Germline assignment: CDR1 SGHRS and CDR2 YFSETQ. The V segment lost 5 bases and the J segment 1 base; nucleotides outside the gene matches: 6. The CDR3 totals 15 residues. The CDR3 region has the DNA TGCGCCAGCAGTTACACAGGGGGCTCGAACACTGAAGCTTTCTTT. Translating gives CASSYTGGSNTEAFF.

This clone was recorded once. CDR3 DNA: TGTGCCAGCAGTTTAAGGGTAGCGGGAGGTGGCTCGGAGCAGTACTTC. This codes for CASSLRVAGGGSEQYF. This chain joins TRBV28 and TRBJ2-7; 10 bases map to TRBD2. Germline trimming cut 2 bases from V and 7 bases from J; bases unmatched to any gene: 11. Germline V lookup: CDR1 MDHEN, CDR2 SYDVKM. The CDR3 is 16 amino acids.

The chain recombines TRBV10-2 with TRBJ2-4, with a weak D call TRBD2 (6 bases). CDR3 length equals 14 residues. V was cut by 7 bases and J by 0 bases, with 10 bases left in between. Germline V CDR1 and CDR2: WSHSY, SAAADI. The CDR3 protein is CASTGSLAKNIQYF. Written as DNA, the CDR3 is TGCGCCAGCACCGGGAGTTTAGCCAAAAACATTCAGTACTTC.

V and J are TRBV5-1 and TRBJ1-6; TRBD1 matches at 7 bases. With 5 bases clipped from V and 3 bases from J, the junction kept 2 bases outside the gene matches. The germline V gene encodes CDR1 SGHRS and CDR2 YFSETQ. CDR3 length: 14 residues. The CDR3 coding sequence is TGCGCCAGCAGAGGGACAGACTATAATTCACCCCTCCACTTT. The encoded protein is CASRGTDYNSPLHF.

V usage is TRBV2 and J usage is TRBJ2-3; 8 bases are shared with TRBD1. Per the germline V gene, CDR1 is SNHLY and CDR2 is FYNNEI. The CDR3 has 15 amino acids. The V and J ends lost 6 bases and 0 bases, in that order; junction bases with no gene match: 5. The CDR3 is CASRLDRGSTDTQYF. In nucleotides, the CDR3 is TGTGCCAGCAGATTAGACAGGGGAAGCACAGATACGCAGTATTTT.

CDR3: CASSSNRQGQETQYF. The CDR3 DNA reads TGTGCCAGCAGCTCAAATAGACAGGGCCAAGAGACCCAGTACTTC. The J gene is TRBJ2-5, the V gene TRBV7-2; 7 nucleotides line up with TRBD1. This CDR3 is 15 amino acids long. Germline loops: CDR1 SGHTA, CDR2 FQGNSA. The V segment lost 4 bases and the J segment 1 base; nucleotides outside the gene matches: 6.

The rearrangement links TRBV5-1 to TRBJ1-2; TRBD1 matches at 10 bases. This CDR3 has 14 residues. The V gene end was trimmed by 2 bases and the J gene end by 8 bases; junction bases not matched to a gene: 6. Germline values: CDR1 SGHRS, CDR2 YFSETQ. The DNA of the CDR3 is TGCGCCAGCAGCTTAGTCGGGACAGGGGACGGCTACACCTTC. Translating it yields CASSLVGTGDGYTF.

This clone has just one count. V gene TRBV7-2 combines with J gene TRBJ1-5, with 8 bases fitting TRBD1. Per germline, CDR1 SGHTA and CDR2 FQGNSA. The CDR3 consists of 14 residues. The ends lost 6 bases at V and 3 bases at J; junction bases unmatched: 4. The CDR3 DNA is TGTGCCAGCAGAATGACAGGGGACAATCAGCCCCAGCATTTT. Protein product: CASRMTGDNQPQHF.

The V gene is TRBV20-1, the J gene TRBJ2-5; D is unresolved. Trimming stripped 3 bases from V and 5 bases from J, with 13 bases between. This CDR3 comprises 13 residues. Germline V gives CDR1 DFQATT, CDR2 SNEGSKA (reference sequence). The CDR3 loop is CSASGPGLETQYF. CDR3 bases: TGCAGTGCTAGTGGCCCGGGTTTGGAGACCCAGTACTTC.

A word on this clone: Other nucleotide sequences from this sample produce the same CDR3. The chain employs TRBV6-2 or TRBV6-3 and TRBJ2-3; 15 bases map to TRBD2. CDR3 length equals 16 residues. Losses at the gene ends were 6 bases for V and 4 bases for J; bases not matched to a gene: 5. Per the germline V gene, CDR1 is MNHEY and CDR2 is SVGEGT. The CDR3 DNA sequence: TGTGCCAGCAGCCCCGGACTAGCGGGAGGGCCAGATACGCAGTATTTT. Its translation is CASSPGLAGGPDTQYF.

This chain links TRBV5-1 with TRBJ2-1; 11 bases map to TRBD2. V was clipped by 4 bases and J by 5 bases; unmatched bases: 2. The CDR3 covers 14 residues. The germline CDR1 and CDR2 sequences are SGHRS and YFSETQ. The CDR3 loop is CASSTGLADNEQFF. In DNA form, the CDR3 reads TGCGCCAGCAGCACGGGACTAGCGGACAATGAGCAGTTCTTC.

The chain joins TRBV28 to TRBJ2-3; 12 bases line up with TRBD2. CDR1 MDHEN and CDR2 SYDVKM come from the germline V gene. This CDR3 comprises 16 residues. Trimming at V came to 7 bases and at J to 6 bases, leaving 11 bases not matched to a gene. The CDR3 loop reads CASNRLAGDLSDTQYF. In DNA form, the CDR3 reads TGTGCCAGCAACAGACTAGCGGGGGACCTTTCGGATACGCAGTATTTT.

The genes are TRBV14 and TRBJ2-1; the match to TRBD2 covers 15 bases. This CDR3 is 18 amino acids long. After removal of 3 bases from V and 7 bases from J, the junction contained 10 bases not matched to a gene. CDR1 is SGHDN and CDR2 is FVKESK in the germline V gene. In nucleotides, the CDR3 is TGTGCCAGCAGCCACAATTTTCCCGGGACTAGCGGGAGGAATGAGCAGTTCTTC. This codes for CASSHNFPGTSGRNEQFF.

The chain employs TRBV27 and TRBJ2-1; weak D call: TRBD2 (5 bases). The ends were cut back, 5 bases at V and 7 bases at J, with 12 bases in the middle. This CDR3 spans 13 amino acids. Germline loops: CDR1 MNHEY, CDR2 SMNVEV (reference sequence). As DNA, the CDR3 is TGTGCCAGCAGTAATCGCCCGGGGAATGAGCAGTTCTTC. It is translated as CASSNRPGNEQFF.

This clone came up once. The rearrangement joins TRBV30 to TRBJ2-5; TRBD2 agrees at 8 bases. Trimming removed 0 bases from V and 6 bases from J; junction bases left unmatched: 9. Looked up from germline, CDR1 is GTSNPN and CDR2 is SVGIG (reference sequence). The CDR3 totals 15 residues. CDR3 sequence reads: CAWSVLGGERKTQYF. Written as DNA, the CDR3 is TGTGCCTGGAGTGTACTCGGGGGGGAGAGAAAGACCCAGTACTTC. Using reference TRBV30 and TRBJ2-5 for the parts outside the CDR3, the full variable domain is SQTIHQWPATLVQPVGSPLSLECTVEGTSNPNLYWYRQAAGRGLQLLFYSVGIGQISSEVPQNLSASRPQDRQFILSSKKLLLSDSGFYLCAWSVLGGERKTQYFGPGTRLLVL.

This chain joins TRBV18 and TRBJ1-5, with 9 bases matching TRBD1. The trim removed 2 bases at V and 1 base at J, leaving 9 bases unmatched. This CDR3 contains 18 residues. Germline V gene lookup returns CDR1 KGHSH and CDR2 LQKENI. CDR3 in DNA: TGTGCCAGCTCACCATTCACAGGGGGCGCTGGGAGCAATCAGCCCCAGCATTTT. Protein: CASSPFTGGAGSNQPQHF.

The rearrangement links TRBV11-2 to TRBJ1-6; D remains unclear. This CDR3 contains 15 residues. The ends were cut back, 5 bases at V and 4 bases at J, with 12 bases in the middle. Germline CDR1 is SGHAT and CDR2 is FQNNGV. The CDR3: CASSRLPTYNSPLHF. The CDR3 nucleotides read TGTGCCAGCAGCCGACTGCCTACATATAATTCACCCCTCCACTTT.

Ten or more counts support this clone. The V and J genes are TRBV14 and TRBJ2-3, with D hard to call. Trimming stripped 4 bases from V and 4 bases from J, with 9 bases between. The CDR3 has 13 amino acids. Per the germline V gene, CDR1 is SGHDN and CDR2 is FVKESK. Here the CDR3 DNA reads TGTGCCAGCAGCCGTTTCTCTGCAGATACGCAGTATTTT. The encoded protein is CASSRFSADTQYF.

This rearrangement joins TRBV14 to TRBJ2-1; 8 bases agree with TRBD2. The V gene end was trimmed by 1 base and the J gene end by 4 bases; junction bases not matched to a gene: 6. The CDR3 is made up of 16 amino acids. Germline V gene lookup returns CDR1 SGHDN and CDR2 FVKESK. The CDR3, as DNA: TGTGCCAGCAGCCAAGCGGGAGGGAGAGGTTACAATGAGCAGTTCTTC. It is translated as CASSQAGGRGYNEQFF.

The J gene is TRBJ2-2, the V gene TRBV18, with 9 bases matching TRBD2. This CDR3 has 16 amino acids. V lost 1 base and J lost 4; bases outside the gene matches: 4. Germline assignment: CDR1 KGHSH and CDR2 LQKENI. The CDR3 here is CASSPRSSGATGELFF. CDR3 sequence (DNA): TGTGCCAGCTCACCACGATCTAGCGGGGCCACCGGGGAGCTGTTTTTT.

The CDR3 is CASSQEPGGGEQYF. In DNA, the CDR3 is TGTGCCAGCAGCCAAGAGCCAGGTGGGGGGGAGCAGTACTTC. The J gene is TRBJ2-7, the V gene TRBV3-1 (or the pseudogene TRBV3-2), with D possibly TRBD2 on 6 matching bases. The V gene's germline CDR1 is LGHDT and CDR2 YNNKEL (reference sequence). This CDR3 is 14 amino acids long. The V end lost 0 bases, the J end lost 7 bases, and 13 bases lay between the germline ends.

The rearrangement uses TRBV19 and TRBJ1-1, with a possible D match to TRBD1 (6 bases). Germline-derived CDR1 and CDR2 are LNHDA and SQIVND (reference sequence). Trimming stripped 4 bases from V and 1 base from J, with 10 bases between. The length of the CDR3 is 14 residues. CDR3 loop: CASSTRQENTEAFF. CDR3 bases: TGTGCCAGTAGTACCAGACAGGAGAACACTGAAGCTTTCTTT.